This T cell receptor beta chain was sequenced for a study of human T cells and chemical hapten exposure. Study-wide results and limits: Versus controls, expanded TCRs had significantly more large CDR3 similarity clusters.

Indicated time point: patch test 1, 2 weeks after DPC sensitization. Specified treatment: therapeutic diphenylcyclopropenone sensitization with weekly scalp DPC. Extraction yielded total RNA from whole blood (unfractionated). This clonotype showed up just a few times. Its specificity is unknown. Original methodology: With a range of about 23,224 to 750,000, the median per sample was around 96,000 TCRs. TCRdb reanalysed the RACE reads using MiXCR and keeps one entry per CDR3 protein. Clone size and V and J calls follow TCRdb, not the original study. The sample lists 40,000 to 65,000 distinct CDR3 sequences; 8% to 13% were seen once. The CDR3 spans 14 residues. The germline V gene encodes CDR1 SGHRS and CDR2 YFSETQ. After removal of 4 bases from V and 6 bases from J, the junction contained 7 bases not matched to a gene.

This rearrangement joins TRBV5-1 to TRBJ2-3; 8 bases agree with TRBD1. This clonotype originated in a woman aged 40 to 55 with alopecia areata. Some clones in this sample may be carry-over from other donors' samples. Specimen: whole blood, collected in connection with sensitization to the hapten diphenylcyclopropenone (DPC). In DNA, the CDR3 is TGCGCCAGCAGCCCCGGACAGGGATTGGATACGCAGTATTTT. As protein: CASSPGQGLDTQYF. Filled out from reference TRBV5-1 and TRBJ2-3, the complete variable domain reads KAGVTQTPRYLIKTRGQQVTLSCSPISGHRSVSWYQQTPGQGLQFLFEYFSETQRNKGNFPGRFSGRQFSNSRSEMNVSTLELGDSALYLCASSPGQGLDTQYFGPGTRLTVL.